A selection of T cell receptor beta chains follows, all from one sample in a study of T cells after yellow fever vaccination. TCRdb ran MiXCR on the 5' RACE reads and lists one entry per CDR3 protein. The sample includes about 26,000 distinct CDR3 sequences, 4.5% of them seen just once. Sample: PBMCs, either bulk or a sorted T-cell subset (CD4+, CD8+, memory, or dextramer-sorted; not recorded which), taken on the day of the yellow fever booster vaccination. These receptors all stem from a man between 18 and 35 years old who received the YFV17D yellow fever vaccine. Each CDR3 is given without its conserved first and last residue.

>TRBJ2-3|TRBV6-1|14
ASRQLAGIDTDTQY
>TRBJ1-1|TRBV19|13
ASSTGRTVNTEAF
>TRBJ1-3|TRBV7-2|13
ASSLATRRGNTIY
>TRBJ1-6|TRBV25-1|13
ASSEAGQPSSPLH
>TRBJ2-1|TRBV9|13
ASSPGGAPYNEQF
>TRBJ1-5|TRBV7-9|13
ASSLDGEGAQPQH
>TRBJ2-1|TRBV7-3|15
ASSSQGAGASYNEQF
>TRBJ1-1|TRBV6-6|12
ASSWATGGTEAF
>TRBJ1-5|TRBV12-3/TRBV12-4|11
ASSLSGNQPQH
>TRBJ1-5|TRBV19|13
ASSPVGGGNQPQH
>TRBJ2-5|TRBV15|10
ATSRVRETQY
>TRBJ2-2|TRBV7-9|11
ASSLGFAGELF
>TRBJ1-6|TRBV9|12
ASSARQGNSPLH
>TRBJ2-6|TRBV6-1|14
ASSEVGTPGANVLT
>TRBJ1-1|TRBV5-1|11
ASGTDSNTEAF
>TRBJ2-3|TRBV5-1|11
ASSSRTSDTQY
>TRBJ2-5|TRBV4-3|12
ASSQDYRQETQY
>TRBJ2-3|TRBV6-5|12
ASKTSGGTDTQY
>TRBJ1-3|TRBV6-5|11
ASLSGTGNTIY
>TRBJ1-1|TRBV19|11
ASSNYRNTEAF
>TRBJ2-3|TRBV7-7|14
ASSLGGGGGTDTQY
>TRBJ2-7|TRBV4-1|10
ASSQDFYEQY
>TRBJ2-7|TRBV5-5|10
ASSLTSYEQY
>TRBJ2-3|TRBV10-3|11
ATRLAGTDTQY
>TRBJ2-5|TRBV5-1|10
ASSLDGETQY
>TRBJ1-2|TRBV3-1|11
ASSQQSNYGYT
>TRBJ2-1|TRBV4-1|14
ASSQGRAGSVVEQF
>TRBJ2-5|TRBV7-2|15
ASSLGTSGGAPETQY
>TRBJ1-1|TRBV7-6|14
ASSLERSGGRGEAF
>TRBJ2-3|TRBV7-3|15
ASSLKGEGVGAGRQY
>TRBJ1-1|TRBV7-2|9
ASRFSTEAF
>TRBJ2-7|TRBV6-5|13
ASSSSPGLAGGRN
>TRBJ2-1|TRBV5-1|13
ASSLGRVEVNEQF
>TRBJ2-2|TRBV20-1|12
SARPLDQAGELF
>TRBJ2-5|TRBV5-1|12
ASSWGGGKETQY
>TRBJ1-2|TRBV7-2|12
ASNLRQGAYGYT
>TRBJ2-5|TRBV20-1|14
SASSPRTSGPETQY
>TRBJ2-1|TRBV6-5|13
ASSYRDRGRAEQF
>TRBJ1-4|TRBV25-1|12
ASSPGQHNEKLF
>TRBJ1-2|TRBV5-4|11
ASSPPGGYGYT
>TRBJ1-4|TRBV25-1|14
ASSDLRRGTNEKLF